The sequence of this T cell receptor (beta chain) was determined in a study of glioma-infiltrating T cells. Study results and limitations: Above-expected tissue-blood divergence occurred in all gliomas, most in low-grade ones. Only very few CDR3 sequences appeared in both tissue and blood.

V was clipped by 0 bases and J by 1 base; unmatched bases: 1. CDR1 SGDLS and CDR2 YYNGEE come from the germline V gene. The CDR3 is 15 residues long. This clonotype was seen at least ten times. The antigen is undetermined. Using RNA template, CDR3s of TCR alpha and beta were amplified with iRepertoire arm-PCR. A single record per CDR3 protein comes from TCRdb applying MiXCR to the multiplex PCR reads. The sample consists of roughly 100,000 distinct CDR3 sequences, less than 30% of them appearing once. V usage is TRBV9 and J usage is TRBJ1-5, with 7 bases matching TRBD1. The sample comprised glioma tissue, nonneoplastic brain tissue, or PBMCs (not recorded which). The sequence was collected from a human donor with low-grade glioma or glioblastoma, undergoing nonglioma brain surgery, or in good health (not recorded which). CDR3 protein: CASSVAGGSNQPQHF. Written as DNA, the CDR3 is TGTGCCAGCAGCGTAGCAGGGGGGAGCAATCAGCCCCAGCATTTT.